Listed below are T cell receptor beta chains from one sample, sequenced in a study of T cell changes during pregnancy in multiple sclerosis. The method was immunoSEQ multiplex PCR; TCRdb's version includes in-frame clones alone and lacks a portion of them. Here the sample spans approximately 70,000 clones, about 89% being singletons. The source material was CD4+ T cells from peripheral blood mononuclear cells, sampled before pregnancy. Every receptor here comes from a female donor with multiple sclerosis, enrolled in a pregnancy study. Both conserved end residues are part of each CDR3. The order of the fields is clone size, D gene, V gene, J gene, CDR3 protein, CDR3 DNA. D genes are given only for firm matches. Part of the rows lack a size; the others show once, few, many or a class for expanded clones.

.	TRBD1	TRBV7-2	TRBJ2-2	CASSKRQGHGELFF	TGTGCCAGCAGCAAGAGACAGGGGCACGGGGAGCTGTTTTTT
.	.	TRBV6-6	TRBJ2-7	CASRVDTSYEQYF	TGTGCCAGCAGGGTGGACACTTCCTACGAGCAGTACTTC
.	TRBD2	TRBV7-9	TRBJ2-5	CASRISGGAGETQYF	TGTGCCAGCAGAATTAGCGGGGGGGCCGGGGAGACCCAGTACTTC
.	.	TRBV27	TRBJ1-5	CASSLVFSNQPQHF	TGTGCCAGCAGTTTAGTCTTTAGCAATCAGCCCCAGCATTTT
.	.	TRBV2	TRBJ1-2	CASREPGRGPNAGGGYTF	TGTGCCAGCAGAGAACCGGGACGGGGACCTAATGCGGGGGGGGGCTACACCTTC
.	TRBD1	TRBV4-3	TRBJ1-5	CASSRDRNNQPQHF	TGCGCCAGCAGCCGGGACAGAAACAATCAGCCCCAGCATTTT
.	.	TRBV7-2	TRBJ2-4	CASSLEGRKNIQYF	TGTGCCAGCAGCTTAGAGGGGCGCAAAAACATTCAGTACTTC
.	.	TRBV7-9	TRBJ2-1	CVPQGRGSYNEQFF	TGTGTCCCGCAAGGGCGGGGCTCCTACAATGAGCAGTTCTTC
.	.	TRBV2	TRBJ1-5	CASSEGAGGRQPQHF	TGTGCCAGCAGTGAAGGCGCAGGAGGGCGCCAGCCCCAGCATTTT
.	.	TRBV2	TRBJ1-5	CASSDVAGMVPQHF	TGTGCCAGCAGTGATGTGGCGGGGATGGTGCCCCAGCATTTT
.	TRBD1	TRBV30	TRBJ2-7	CAWTPTGIYGEQYF	TGTGCCTGGACCCCGACAGGGATCTACGGCGAGCAGTACTTC
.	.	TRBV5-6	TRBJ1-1	CASSLEPGRVGEAFF	TGTGCCAGCAGCTTGGAACCGGGGAGGGTTGGTGAAGCTTTCTTT
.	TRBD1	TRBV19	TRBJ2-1	CASATGQGAREQFF	TGTGCCAGTGCTACGGGACAGGGGGCCAGAGAGCAGTTCTTC
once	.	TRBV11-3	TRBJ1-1	CASSLALRGQRNTEAFF	TGTGCCAGCAGCTTAGCTCTAAGGGGCCAAAGGAACACTGAAGCTTTCTTT
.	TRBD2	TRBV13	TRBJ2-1	CASSRRGGESNEQFF	TGTGCCAGCAGCCGCCGGGGAGGGGAAAGCAATGAGCAGTTCTTC
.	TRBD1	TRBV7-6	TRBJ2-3	CASSPDRGGTDTQYF	TGTGCCAGCAGCCCAGACAGGGGCGGGACAGATACGCAGTATTTT
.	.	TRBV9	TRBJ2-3	CASSPRPDRLRDTQYF	TGTGCCAGCAGCCCCCGACCTGACAGGCTGAGAGATACGCAGTATTTT
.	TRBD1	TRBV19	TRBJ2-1	CASSIGTGQGRVNEQFF	TGTGCCAGTAGTATAGGTACCGGACAGGGTCGTGTGAATGAGCAGTTCTTC
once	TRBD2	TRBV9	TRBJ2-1	CASSVDLGASGRNEQFF	TGTGCCAGCAGCGTAGATCTAGGAGCTAGCGGGAGAAATGAGCAGTTCTTC
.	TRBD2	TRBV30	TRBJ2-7	CAWRPRLAGVAYSYF	TGTGCCTGGAGGCCAAGACTAGCGGGAGTCGCCTACTCGTACTTC
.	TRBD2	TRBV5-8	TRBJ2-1	CASSLRLSGTSGYNEQFF	TGTGCCAGCAGCCTCAGATTATCCGGGACTAGCGGTTACAATGAGCAGTTCTTC
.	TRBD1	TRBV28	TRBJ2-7	CASSHGQGKVSYEQYF	TGTGCCAGCAGTCACGGACAGGGGAAGGTCTCCTACGAGCAGTACTTC
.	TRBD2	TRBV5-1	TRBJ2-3	CASIQGTSGTDTQYF	TGCGCCAGCATCCAAGGGACTAGCGGCACAGATACGCAGTATTTT
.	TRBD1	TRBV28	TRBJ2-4	CASTTTGVAKNIQYF	TGTGCCAGCACCACGACAGGGGTAGCCAAAAACATTCAGTACTTC
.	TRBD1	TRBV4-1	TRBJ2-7	CASSPGQARPHEQYF	TGCGCCAGCAGCCCCGGACAGGCACGGCCCCACGAGCAGTACTTC
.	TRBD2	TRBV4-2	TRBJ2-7	CASSHPSGRVYEQYF	TGTGCCAGCAGCCACCCTAGCGGGAGAGTCTACGAGCAGTACTTC
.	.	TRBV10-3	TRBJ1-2	CAIRRPNYGYTF	TGTGCCATCAGGCGGCCAAACTATGGCTACACCTTC
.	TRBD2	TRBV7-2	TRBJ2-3	CASSLLAARTDTQYF	TGTGCCAGCAGCCTTCTAGCGGCCCGCACAGATACGCAGTATTTT
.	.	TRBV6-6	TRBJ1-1	CASSYSPGATEAFF	TGTGCCAGCAGTTACTCACCAGGGGCCACTGAAGCTTTCTTT
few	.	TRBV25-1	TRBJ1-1	CASRLRGGAEAFF	TGTGCCAGCAGGCTCCGGGGTGGGGCTGAAGCTTTCTTT
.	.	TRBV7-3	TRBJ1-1	CASSWDFGTEAFF	TGTGCCAGCAGCTGGGACTTTGGCACTGAAGCTTTCTTT
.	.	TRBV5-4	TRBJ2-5	CASQPARGLRETQYF	TGTGCCAGCCAACCCGCGAGAGGGCTGCGAGAGACCCAGTACTTC
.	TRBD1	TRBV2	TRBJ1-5	CASSPGQGFNQPQHF	TGTGCCAGCAGCCCGGGACAGGGCTTCAATCAGCCCCAGCATTTT
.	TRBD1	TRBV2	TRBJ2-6	CASLSDRGPSGANVLTF	TGTGCCAGCTTGTCGGACAGGGGGCCATCTGGGGCCAACGTCCTGACTTTC
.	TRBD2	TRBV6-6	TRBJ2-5	CASSRLAGKQETQYF	TGTGCCAGCAGCCGACTAGCGGGTAAACAAGAGACCCAGTACTTC
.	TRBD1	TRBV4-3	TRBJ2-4	CASSQGIKRDRGWGPTRDIQYF	TGCGCCAGCAGCCAAGGGATAAAACGGGACAGGGGTTGGGGTCCAACTAGGGACATTCAGTACTTC
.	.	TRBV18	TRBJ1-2	CASSPDLNYGYTF	TGTGCCAGCTCCCCCGACTTGAACTATGGCTACACCTTC
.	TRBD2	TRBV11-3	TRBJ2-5	CASSPGGAIETQYF	TGTGCCAGCAGCCCCGGGGGGGCGATAGAGACCCAGTACTTC
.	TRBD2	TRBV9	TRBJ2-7	CASSATSGGTYEQYF	TGTGCCAGCAGCGCTACTAGCGGGGGAACCTACGAGCAGTACTTC
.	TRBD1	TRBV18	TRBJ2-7	CASSSGQGPFYEQYF	TGTGCCAGCTCGTCCGGACAGGGCCCTTTTTACGAGCAGTACTTC
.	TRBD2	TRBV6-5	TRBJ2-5	CASSKLAGAQETQYF	TGTGCCAGCAGTAAACTAGCGGGGGCTCAAGAGACCCAGTACTTC
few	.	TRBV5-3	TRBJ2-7	CARSLVNGVLLEQYF	TGTGCCAGAAGCTTGGTTAACGGGGTTCTTCTCGAGCAGTACTTC
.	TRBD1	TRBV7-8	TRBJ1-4	CASSSRQGSNEKLFF	TGTGCCAGCAGCTCGCGACAGGGATCTAATGAAAAACTGTTTTTT
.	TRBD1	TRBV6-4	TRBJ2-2	CASGQGTGELFF	TGTGCCAGCGGACAGGGGACCGGGGAGCTGTTTTTT
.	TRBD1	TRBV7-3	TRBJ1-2	CASSPGTENWAGYTF	TGTGCCAGCAGCCCCGGGACAGAGAATTGGGCTGGCTACACCTTC
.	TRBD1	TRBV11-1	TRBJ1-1	CASSRGQGARGTEAFF	TGTGCCAGCAGCCGGGGACAGGGGGCAAGGGGCACTGAAGCTTTCTTT
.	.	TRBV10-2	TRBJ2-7	CASSDLITGQSSYEQYF	TGCGCCAGCAGTGACCTAATTACTGGACAGAGCTCCTACGAGCAGTACTTC
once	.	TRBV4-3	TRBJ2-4	CASSQDFWYFRLAKNIQYF	TGCGCCAGCAGCCAAGATTTTTGGTATTTTCGACTAGCCAAAAACATTCAGTACTTC
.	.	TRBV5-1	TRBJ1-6	CASSLGVRDGSPLHF	TGCGCCAGCAGCTTGGGAGTCCGGGATGGTTCACCCCTCCACTTT
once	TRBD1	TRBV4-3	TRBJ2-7	CASSTRDSQNYEQYF	TGCGCCAGCAGCACCCGGGACAGCCAAAACTACGAGCAGTACTTC
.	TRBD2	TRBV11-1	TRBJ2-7	CASSRGGTIYEQYF	TGTGCCAGCAGCCGGGGGGGGACAATCTACGAGCAGTACTTC
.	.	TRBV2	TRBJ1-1	CASSGQMNTEAFF	TGTGCCAGCAGTGGACAGATGAACACTGAAGCTTTCTTT
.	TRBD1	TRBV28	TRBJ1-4	CASSLLTGISFNEKLFF	TGTGCCAGCAGTTTATTGACAGGGATTTCCTTTAATGAAAAACTGTTTTTT
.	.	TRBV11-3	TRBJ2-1	CASSLGSSYNEQFF	TGTGCCAGCAGCTTAGGTAGCTCCTACAATGAGCAGTTCTTC
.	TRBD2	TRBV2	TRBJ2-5	CASRGTREETQYF	TGTGCCAGCAGGGGGACTAGAGAAGAGACCCAGTACTTC
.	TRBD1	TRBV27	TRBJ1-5	CASSASRDRYQPQHF	TGTGCCAGCAGTGCGAGCCGGGACAGGTATCAGCCCCAGCATTTT
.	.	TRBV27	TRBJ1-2	CASGWTSNYGYTF	TGTGCCAGCGGCTGGACATCTAACTATGGCTACACCTTC